This record looks at one T cell receptor (beta chain) sequence and its context. This sample stems from a study of radiation and T cells in renal cell carcinoma. The data were produced by immunoSEQ multiplex PCR, yet TCRdb's version contains in-frame clones alone and is incomplete. The data show approximately 16,000 clones, more than 55% seen once. Specified treatment: treatment-naive control, cytoreductive nephrectomy. V was clipped by 3 bases and J by 3 bases, with 18 bases between them. The CDR3 runs 16 residues. The V gene's germline CDR1 is SEHNR and CDR2 FQNEAQ (reference sequence). Source: tumor tissue, taken from a patient whose treatment was nephrectomy without radiotherapy. The chain links TRBV7-9 to TRBJ2-7, with a weak D call TRBD1 (5 bases). This clonotype was sampled from a man between 45 and 60 years old with renal cell carcinoma. The CDR3 region has the DNA TGTGCCAGCAGCTTTACTGAGCTAGGGGATCGCTACGAGCAGTACTTC. Translation gives CASSFTELGDRYEQYF.